The entry below describes one T cell receptor (beta chain). This specimen comes from a study of cytomegalovirus exposure and HLA in healthy donors. Germline values: CDR1 LGHNA, CDR2 YNFKEQ. The CDR3 is 15 residues long. J lost 4 bases, V lost 4 bases, and 4 bases had no gene match. Primers included in the PCR were 60 Vbeta and 13 Jbeta primers. Method: immunoSEQ multiplex PCR; TCRdb's copy keeps in-frame clones and lacks some. This sample has approximately 150,000 clones, with roughly 90% found just once. The clonotype originates from a woman in her thirties or forties in good health and CMV-seronegative. Sample: PBMCs. The V call is TRBV4-2, the J call TRBJ1-5; 10 bases agree with TRBD1. The CDR3 nucleotides read TGTGCCAGCAGCCGCGAGGGACAGGGGAATCAGCCCCAGCATTTT. It codes for CASSREGQGNQPQHF.